This T cell receptor beta chain derives from a study of blood T cell repertoires in COVID-19 (dated by TCRdb to the early 2020s). Looking at the study overall: Samples from collaborators originated in the United States, Italy and Spain and spanned both the acute and convalescent phases of COVID-19. Where available, HLA class I and class II types were obtained from metadata supplied by the sample provider rather than from assay-based typing. Samples were obtained from the ongoing ImmuneRACE study (first 160 participants) and from some 1,300 subjects provided by 6 global collaborators. Deeply sampled blood TCRbeta repertoires from subjects exposed to, actively infected with, or recovered from COVID-19 were included in the dataset. Sample metadata almost always included a de-identified subject ID, COVID-19 status, age in years and sex. The prospective study material was composed of cDNA or gDNA derived from T cells, B-cell-depleted T cells, or PBMCs. The repertoires were made available in a free public database intended to serve as a resource for research on the immune response to SARS-CoV-2.

Summary of the overall study and its limitations: How much clinical and demographic metadata was included differed by source and by participant, and the metadata was provided uncurated.

About this clone: No cognate antigen has been identified for it. Base qualities were left out, and no much larger clone turns up one base away.

Counted from cysteine to phenylalanine, this CDR3 has 13 amino acids. The sequence is cut down to CDR3 DNA, 39 bases in frame from base 1. Relative to germline, V is 1 base shorter and J is 1 base shorter, with 5 bases between their ends. CDR1 is given as LNHDA and CDR2 as SQIVND, both from the germline V gene (reference sequence). TCRbeta CDR3 regions were amplified from genomic DNA using the immunoSEQ Assay, a bias-controlled multiplex PCR. Turning to the authors' computational methods: The number of nucleated cells in each sample was estimated by amplification of reference gene primers within the assay. To quantify the absolute abundance of each unique TCRbeta CDR3 rearrangement, sequence reads were collapsed and filtered. For each sample, productive Simpson clonality was calculated as the square root of Simpson's diversity index across productive rearrangements. Not all clones reach the TCRdb copy of this immuneACCESS table, which keeps in-frame sequences only. Checked studies attribute under half of the gap to unresolved V genes and leave the rest unexplained. V and J calls and clone size are those listed in that table; D and trimming were worked out from the DNA. In all, the sample holds under 300,000 clones, and more than 85% of those were seen once. Clones ranked in the top ten supply around 7.3% of the sample.

The collaborating institutions used their own protocols to collect whole blood in K2EDTA tubes. For TCRbeta analysis, collaborators shipped samples as frozen whole blood, isolated PBMCs, or DNA extracted from either of those sample types. The rearrangement joined TRBV19 to TRBJ2-7; the D gene assignment is ambiguous. The source material was peripheral blood. The receptor's source is an older woman with active or convalescent COVID-19. The CDR3 reads as follows: CASSIGPSYEQYF. The DNA sequence follows: TGTGCCAGTAGTATAGGTCCATCCTACGAGCAGTACTTC.